These 24 T cell receptor beta chains originate from one sample sequenced in a study of cytomegalovirus exposure and HLA in healthy donors. Primers included in the PCR were 60 Vbeta and 13 Jbeta primers. Generated by immunoSEQ multiplex PCR, the TCRdb table keeps only in-frame clones and is missing some. The sample has more than 100,000 clones; under 80% are singletons. The sequencing input was PBMCs. These receptors all come from a man in his sixties in good health and CMV-seropositive.

V usage is TRBV11-2 and J usage is TRBJ2-3; 9 bases agree with TRBD2. With 6 bases clipped from V and 6 bases from J, the junction kept 7 bases outside the gene matches. The CDR3 length is 14 residues. CDR1 is SGHAT and CDR2 is FQNNGV in the germline V gene. The CDR3 sequence is CASRSGLAWDTQYF. CDR3 bases: TGTGCCAGCAGATCGGGACTAGCTTGGGATACGCAGTATTTT.

The rearrangement links TRBV2 to TRBJ2-7; 7 bases line up with TRBD1. The CDR3 runs to 15 residues. V lost 4 bases to trimming and J lost 6 bases; unmatched junction nucleotides: 12. The germline gives CDR1 SNHLY, CDR2 FYNNEI. DNA of the CDR3: TGTGCCAGCAGTGCCCAGACAGGGACGAGCGGCGAGCAGTACTTC. Its protein is CASSAQTGTSGEQYF. Drawing the rest from reference TRBV2 and TRBJ2-7, the complete variable domain is EPEVTQTPSHQVTQMGQEVILRCVPISNHLYFYWYRQILGQKVEFLVSFYNNEISEKSEIFDDQFSVERPDGSNFTLKIRSTKLEDSAMYFCASSAQTGTSGEQYFGPGTRLTVT.

This chain joins TRBV10-2 and TRBJ2-1; 7 bases agree with TRBD2. Germline V gene lookup returns CDR1 WSHSY and CDR2 SAAADI. V shed 7 bases and J 8 bases; nucleotides not matched to a gene: 8. CDR3 size: 13 residues. The CDR3 is CASKREGFDEQFF. As DNA, the CDR3 is TGCGCCAGCAAGAGGGAGGGTTTCGATGAGCAGTTCTTC.

The chain couples TRBV9 to TRBJ2-3; TRBD1 matches 9 bases. Germline V CDR1 and CDR2: SGDLS, YYNGEE. The V segment lost 4 bases and the J segment 4 bases; nucleotides outside the gene matches: 10. The CDR3 covers 16 residues. The CDR3 nucleotides read TGTGCCAGCAGCATATCCGGGACAGGGATAGCAGATACGCAGTATTTT. This sequence encodes CASSISGTGIADTQYF.

The chain is built from TRBV10-2 and TRBJ2-5; 7 bases map to TRBD2. Germline CDR1 WSHSY, CDR2 SAAADI. Trimming removed 4 bases from V and 1 base from J; junction bases left unmatched: 6. This CDR3 is built from 15 residues. CDR3 nucleotide sequence: TGCGCCAGCAGTGGGTTAGGGACTATCCAAGAGACCCAGTACTTC. Amino acid sequence: CASSGLGTIQETQYF.

V usage is TRBV2 and J usage is TRBJ2-1, with TRBD2 matching 14 bases. Trimming at V came to 6 bases and at J to 9 bases, leaving 4 bases not matched to a gene. CDR3 length: 14 residues. In germline, CDR1 is SNHLY, CDR2 FYNNEI. Written as DNA, the CDR3 is TGTGCCAGCAGCCGGACTAGCGGGAGGAGTGAGCAGTTCTTC. Protein: CASSRTSGRSEQFF.

The chain carries TRBV9 and TRBJ2-1; 7 nucleotides line up with TRBD1. This CDR3 is 14 amino acids long. Germline V gives CDR1 SGDLS, CDR2 YYNGEE. The V and J ends lost 6 bases and 1 base, in that order; junction bases with no gene match: 4. CDR3 residues: CASTQGSSYNEQFF. CDR3 bases: TGTGCCAGCACACAGGGGAGTTCCTACAATGAGCAGTTCTTC.

The chain carries TRBV30 and TRBJ1-4; 9 bases map to TRBD1. The CDR3 is 14 amino acids. The V gene's germline CDR1 is GTSNPN and CDR2 SVGIG (reference sequence). V shed 5 bases, J shed 8 bases, and the junction held 9 bases outside the gene matches. The DNA for the CDR3 is TGTGCCTGGTTTAACAGGGGGCTAGGGGAAAAACTGTTTTTT. This gives the protein CAWFNRGLGEKLFF.

The J gene is TRBJ1-1, the V gene TRBV7-9; possible D gene TRBD1, 6 bases. The length of the CDR3 is 16 residues. The germline V gene has CDR1 SEHNR and CDR2 FQNEAQ (reference sequence). V lost 7 bases to trimming and J lost 5 bases, with 23 bases between them. CDR3 nucleotides: TGTGCCAGCACCATACGGGCGGGGGCTGTAGAAACTGAAGCTTTCTTT. This encodes CASTIRAGAVETEAFF.

V is TRBV4-2 and J is TRBJ2-1, with a weak D call TRBD2 (5 bases). Germline loops: CDR1 LGHNA, CDR2 YNFKEQ. This CDR3 has 13 amino acids. The V end lost 6 bases, the J end lost 4 bases, and 10 bases lay between the germline ends. CDR3 coding DNA: TGTGCCAGCAGGGCACTAGGGTACAATGAGCAGTTCTTC. The encoded protein is CASRALGYNEQFF.

The chain is built from TRBV4-1 and TRBJ1-2, with a tentative D call TRBD1 (5 bases). CDR1 MGHRA and CDR2 YSYEKL come from the germline V gene. CDR3 length: 14 amino acids. Between the trimmed V and J ends, which lost 5 bases and 3 bases, there was a span of 13 bases. This CDR3 reads CASSSRQNYYGYTF. For the CDR3, the DNA is TGCGCCAGCAGCTCCCGACAGAATTACTATGGCTACACCTTC.

The CDR3 nucleotides are TGTGCCAGCTCCCGGACAGGAGGAACCGGGGAGCTGTTTTTT. Protein: CASSRTGGTGELFF. The chain is built from TRBV7-6 and TRBJ2-2; 7 nucleotides align to TRBD1. The germline CDR1 and CDR2 sequences are SGHVS and FNYEAQ. The CDR3 length is 14 residues. The V and J ends lost 8 bases and 5 bases, in that order; junction bases with no gene match: 8.

The chain has TRBV15 and TRBJ1-1; no clear D gene. Trimming removed 1 base from V and 3 bases from J, with 12 bases in between. Germline CDR1 reads LNHNV; CDR2 reads YYDKDF (reference sequence). This CDR3 is 15 amino acids long. In DNA form, the CDR3 reads TGTGCCACCAGCAGAGGACTTTTCCTGGACACTGAAGCTTTCTTT. Its translation is CATSRGLFLDTEAFF. The whole variable domain, filled in from reference TRBV15 and TRBJ1-1, reads DAMVIQNPRYQVTQFGKPVTLSCSQTLNHNVMYWYQQKSSQAPKLLFHYYDKDFNNEADTPDNFQSRRPNTSFCFLDIRSPGLGDTAMYLCATSRGLFLDTEAFFGQGTRLTVV.

A few counts support this clone. J is TRBJ1-2 and V is TRBV6-1, with D possibly matching TRBD1 (6 bases). V was cut by 5 bases and J by 5 bases, with 12 bases left in between. This CDR3 spans 13 amino acids. Germline V gives CDR1 MNHNS, CDR2 SASEGT. The DNA for the CDR3 is TGTGCCAGCAGTAGGGACACGCGATATGGCTACACCTTC. Protein: CASSRDTRYGYTF.

This chain connects TRBV30 to TRBJ1-4; D unresolved. CDR1 and CDR2 (germline): GTSNPN, SVGIG (reference sequence). Trimming removed 0 bases from V and 2 bases from J, with 7 bases in between. The CDR3 sequence is 14 residues long. CDR3 DNA sequence: TGTGCCTGGAGTGTTCCAGATACTAATGAAAAACTGTTTTTT. Translating it yields CAWSVPDTNEKLFF.

This CDR3 is CASSVGGGEGGYTF. The DNA for the CDR3 is TGTGCCAGCAGCGTAGGGGGGGGAGAAGGTGGCTACACCTTC. J is TRBJ1-2 and V is TRBV9; tentative D call: TRBD1 (5 bases). Trimming shortened V by 0 bases and J by 7 bases, and 13 bases separated the two germline ends. CDR3 length: 14 amino acids. The germline gives CDR1 SGDLS, CDR2 YYNGEE.

The V and J genes are TRBV19 and TRBJ2-2; TRBD2 aligns across 11 bases. In germline, CDR1 is LNHDA, CDR2 SQIVND (reference sequence). V was pared by 5 bases and J by 5 bases, with 10 bases of the junction left unmatched. The CDR3 length is 17 residues. CDR3 coding DNA: TGTGCCAGTAGTCTCCTAGCGGGAGGCTCGGGAACCGGGGAGCTGTTTTTT. The encoded protein is CASSLLAGGSGTGELFF. The whole variable domain, remainder taken from reference TRBV19 and TRBJ2-2, is DGGITQSPKYLFRKEGQNVTLSCEQNLNHDAMYWYRQDPGQGLRLIYYSQIVNDFQKGDIAEGYSVSREKKESFPLTVTSAQKNPTAFYLCASSLLAGGSGTGELFFGEGSRLTVL.

The rearrangement joins TRBV6-6 to TRBJ1-1; D may be TRBD1 (6 bases). With 5 bases removed from V and 4 bases from J, the gap between germline ends came to 14 bases. Per the germline V gene, CDR1 is MNHNY and CDR2 is SVGAGI (reference sequence). This CDR3 has 14 amino acids. The CDR3 DNA follows: TGTGCCAGCAGTCAACAGGGCGAGGGCACTGAAGCTTTCTTT. Translated: CASSQQGEGTEAFF.

The rearrangement joins TRBV10-3 to TRBJ1-2, with D possibly TRBD1 on 5 matching bases. CDR1 is ENHRY and CDR2 is SYGVKD in the germline V gene. This CDR3 is built from 16 residues. The V end lost 2 bases, the J end lost 5 bases, and 18 bases lay between the germline ends. CDR3: CAISEVLREVPYGYTF. CDR3 DNA sequence: TGTGCCATCAGTGAGGTTCTCAGGGAGGTGCCGTATGGCTACACCTTC.

The chain carries TRBV9 and TRBJ2-1; 8 nucleotides line up with TRBD1. Germline V gene lookup returns CDR1 SGDLS and CDR2 YYNGEE. The CDR3 covers 16 residues. V lost 5 bases, J lost 0 bases, and 7 bases stayed unmatched. In DNA form, the CDR3 reads TGTGCCAGCAGTCTATCCGGGACAGGCTCCTACAATGAGCAGTTCTTC. It specifies CASSLSGTGSYNEQFF.

This clone turned up a few times. The chain combines TRBV7-3 with TRBJ2-5; 12 bases line up with TRBD2. There are 17 residues in the CDR3. Germline CDR1 SGHTA, CDR2 FQGTGA. Germline trimming cut 6 bases from V and 5 bases from J; bases unmatched to any gene: 13. The DNA of the CDR3 is TGTGCCAGCAGTTTGGGGGCTAGCGGGGGGGCTTTGGAGACCCAGTACTTC. The encoded protein is CASSLGASGGALETQYF.

The J gene is TRBJ1-1, the V gene TRBV10-3, with D perhaps matching TRBD1 (6 bases). CDR3 length: 14 amino acids. The germline gives CDR1 ENHRY, CDR2 SYGVKD. The V end lost 7 bases, the J end lost 0 bases, and 12 bases lay between the germline ends. CDR3 DNA: TGTGCCATCACCTCGGACAGCATGAACACTGAAGCTTTCTTT. It codes for CAITSDSMNTEAFF.

In its sample, this clone was seen a few times. A junction end diverges from the germline sequence, so it may reflect a read error. V gene TRBV10-3 combines with J gene TRBJ1-5; D perhaps matches TRBD1 (5 bases). The CDR3 totals 14 residues. Germline CDR1 and CDR2: ENHRY and SYGVKD. CDR3 residues: CAITEEGRGEPQHF. The CDR3 DNA is TGTGCCATCACTGAGGAGGGCCGGGGGGAGCCCCAGCATTTT.

The chain links TRBV5-1 to TRBJ1-1; TRBD1 is a possible D gene (5 bases). Trimming stripped 7 bases from V and 3 bases from J, with 19 bases between. The CDR3 is 15 amino acids. CDR1 and CDR2 (germline): SGHRS, YFSETQ. CDR3 in DNA: TGCGCCAGCTTTCGGGACTCCCCGGGTGACACTGAAGCTTTCTTT. Protein sequence: CASFRDSPGDTEAFF.